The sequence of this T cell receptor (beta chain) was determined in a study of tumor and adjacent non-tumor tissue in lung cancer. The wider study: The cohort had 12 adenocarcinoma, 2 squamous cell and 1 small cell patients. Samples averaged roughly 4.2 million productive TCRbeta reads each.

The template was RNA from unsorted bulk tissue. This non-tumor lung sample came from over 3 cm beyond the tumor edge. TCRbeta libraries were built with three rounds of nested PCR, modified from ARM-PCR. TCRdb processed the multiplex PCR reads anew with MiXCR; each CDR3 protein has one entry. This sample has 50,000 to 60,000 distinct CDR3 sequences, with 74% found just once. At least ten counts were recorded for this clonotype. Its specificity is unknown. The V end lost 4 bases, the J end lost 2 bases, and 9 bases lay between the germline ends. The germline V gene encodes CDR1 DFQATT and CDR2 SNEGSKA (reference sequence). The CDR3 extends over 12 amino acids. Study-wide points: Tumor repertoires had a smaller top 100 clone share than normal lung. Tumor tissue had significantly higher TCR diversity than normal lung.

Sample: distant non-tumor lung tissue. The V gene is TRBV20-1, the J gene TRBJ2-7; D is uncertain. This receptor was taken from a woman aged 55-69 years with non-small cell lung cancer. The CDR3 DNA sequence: TGCAGTGCTACCCCTGACACCTACGAGCAGTACTTC. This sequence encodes CSATPDTYEQYF.